Listed here are 17 T cell receptor beta chains from one sample, sequenced in a study of breast tumors, draining lymph nodes, adjacent tissues. Axillary draining lymph nodes of breast cancer patients supplied the node samples. TCRdb called the multiplex PCR reads again in MiXCR, with one record for every CDR3 protein. Among approximately 150,000 distinct CDR3 sequences listed, approximately 30% were seen once. Sequences were obtained from axillary lymph node tissue. These receptors were obtained from a female donor with breast cancer. Some clones in this sample may be carry-over from other donors' samples.

With respect to this clonotype: Mismatch with germline at one junction end may stem from a read error. The chain has TRBV6-6 and TRBJ2-1; 10 positions match TRBD1. This CDR3 is 14 amino acids long. Per germline, CDR1 MNHNY and CDR2 SVGAGI (reference sequence). CDR3 region: CACSHDRGRNEQFF. The CDR3 region has the DNA TGTGCCTGCAGTCACGACAGGGGGCGGAATGAGCAGTTCTTC.

This clonotype was observed at least ten times. The chain carries TRBV12-3 or TRBV12-4 and TRBJ1-4; unclear D gene. The CDR3 runs to 15 residues. V was trimmed by 0 bases and J by 4 bases, leaving 9 bases between them. The CDR3 DNA reads TGTGCCAGCAGTTTAGCGGGGTCCCTTAATGAAAAACTGTTTTTT. Its protein product is CASSLAGSLNEKLFF.

This clonotype was observed many times. Germline is not matched at one junction end, which may reflect a read error. This chain uses TRBV7-3 with TRBJ2-2; perhaps TRBD2 as D (6 bases). CDR1 is SGHTA, CDR2 FQGTGA, per germline. This CDR3 comprises 13 residues. This chain's CDR3 is CASSLSPTGGLFF. In DNA form, the CDR3 reads TGTGCCAGCAGCTTATCCCCAACCGGGGGGCTGTTTTTT.

The chain has TRBV4-2 and TRBJ2-3; weak D call: TRBD1 (5 bases). Trimming removed 0 bases from V and 2 bases from J, with 12 bases in between. Germline V gives CDR1 LGHNA, CDR2 YNFKEQ. The CDR3 has 16 amino acids. CDR3 coding DNA: TGTGCCAGCAGCCAAGAAGGGGCGGTGGCCACAGATACGCAGTATTTT. It encodes CASSQEGAVATDTQYF.

The V call is TRBV5-1, the J call TRBJ1-1, with D possibly matching TRBD1 (5 bases). The CDR3 has 14 residues. Germline values: CDR1 SGHRS, CDR2 YFSETQ. Trimming cost V 2 bases and J 5 bases, with 13 bases left between them. The CDR3 region has the DNA TGCGCCAGCAGCTTCCCAGAGGGGCAGACTGAAGCTTTCTTT. Translated, it gives CASSFPEGQTEAFF.

This clonotype was seen at least ten times. J is TRBJ1-4 and V is TRBV7-6, with a possible D match to TRBD1 (5 bases). V lost 2 bases and J lost 5, with 12 bases in between. The CDR3 runs to 15 residues. CDR1 and CDR2 from the germline V gene are SGHVS and FNYEAQ. CDR3 coding DNA: TGTGCCAGCAGCTTAACGGGACTCTCGAATGAAAAACTGTTTTTT. Protein: CASSLTGLSNEKLFF. Based on the CDR3 plus reference TRBV7-6 and TRBJ1-4, the full variable domain is GAGVSQSPRYKVTKRGQDVALRCDPISGHVSLYWYRQALGQGPEFLTYFNYEAQQDKSGLPNDRFSAERPEGSISTLTIQRTEQRDSAMYRCASSLTGLSNEKLFFGSGTQLSVL.

The table lists this clonotype with many counts. One end of the junction fails to match germline, which may point to a read error. This chain connects TRBV6-6 to TRBJ2-2; D is unresolved. CDR1 is MNHNY and CDR2 is SVGAGI in the germline V gene (reference sequence). The CDR3 loop spans 18 amino acids. The CDR3 bases are TGTGCCAGCAGTCACTCTTCGTTTTCCTTAATGAACACCGGGGAGCTGTTTTTT. Its protein is CASSHSSFSLMNTGELFF.

Note on this clonotype: Given the absence of the conserved phenylalanine or tryptophan at the CDR3 end, a read error is likely. This rearrangement joins TRBV27 to TRBJ1-3, with D uncertain. CDR3 length: 14 amino acids. Deletions cut 2 bases from V and 1 base from J, with 6 bases between. Per germline, CDR1 MNHEY and CDR2 SMNVEV (reference sequence). The DNA of the CDR3 is TGTGCCAGCAGTTTAGCGTTATCTGGAAACACCATATATCTT. Protein sequence: CASSLALSGNTIYL.

In its sample, this clonotype was seen many times. V usage is TRBV19 and J usage is TRBJ1-4; D not resolved. The V gene lost 7 bases and the J gene lost 2 bases, with 11 bases spanning the gap. This CDR3 has 14 residues. Germline V gene sequence: CDR1 LNHDA, CDR2 SQIVND (reference sequence). The CDR3 DNA sequence: TGTGCCAGTACCTCCGGTGGGACTAATGAAAAACTGTTTTTT. Translating it yields CASTSGGTNEKLFF.

The chain is built from TRBV6-4 and TRBJ1-1; D uncertain. Trimming took 4 bases from V and 1 from J, leaving 19 bases between them. CDR3 length equals 17 residues. Germline V lookup: CDR1 MRHNA, CDR2 SNTAGT. The CDR3 DNA reads TGTGCCAGCAGTGGGCGGGCGCAGGTAAGGGCGAACACTGAAGCTTTCTTT. This encodes CASSGRAQVRANTEAFF.

The gene calls are TRBV2 and TRBJ1-4; 7 bases are shared with TRBD1. The V gene end was trimmed by 5 bases and the J gene end by 7 bases; junction bases not matched to a gene: 7. The CDR3 has 14 residues. The germline V gene encodes CDR1 SNHLY and CDR2 FYNNEI. CDR3 coding DNA: TGTGCCAGCAGTATACAGGGGAGGGCTGAAAAACTGTTTTTT. Residues: CASSIQGRAEKLFF.

For this clonotype: One base away lies a much larger clone, so this may be a sequencing read error. The V gene is TRBV5-5, the J gene TRBJ2-1, with 8 bases matching TRBD1. The CDR3 extends over 15 amino acids. With V trimmed by 4 bases and J by 3 bases, 6 bases remained unmatched. CDR1 is SGHKS and CDR2 is YYEKEE in the germline V gene (reference sequence). In DNA form, the CDR3 reads TGTGCCAGCAGCCCGGGACAGGCGGGCTACAATGAGCAGTTCTTC. Translation gives CASSPGQAGYNEQFF.

The chain is built from TRBV7-2 and TRBJ2-7; TRBD1 matches at 8 bases. There are 14 residues in the CDR3. Germline V lookup: CDR1 SGHTA, CDR2 FQGNSA. Trimming cost V 5 bases and J 1 base; bases outside gene matches: 4. The DNA of the CDR3 is TGTGCCAGCAGCGCCGGGACAGGTTCCTACGAGCAGTACTTC. Translation gives CASSAGTGSYEQYF.

As regards this clonotype: Likely a read error: the CDR3 ends without its conserved phenylalanine or tryptophan. No DNA is shown, since the ends of the CDR3 on it are uncertain; the CDR3 is the one TCRdb lists. The chain uses TRBV5-1 and TRBJ1-5; the table's D call, TRBD1, was not checked against the DNA. Per germline, CDR1 SGHRS and CDR2 YFSETQ. The CDR3 region is 14 residues in length, termini included. The CDR3 sequence: CASSLGDRGQPRHL.

Comments on this clonotype: Since a much larger clone is just one base distant, this may be a read error. CDR3 sequence (DNA): TGTGCCAGCAGCTTACGGGCAGCCCTCTCCTACAATGAGCAGTTCTTC. Encoded protein: CASSLRAALSYNEQFF. V usage is TRBV5-8 and J usage is TRBJ2-1; D is unclear. Germline CDR1 reads SGHTS; CDR2 reads YDEGEE. The CDR3 has 16 residues. Trimming removed 2 bases from V and 0 bases from J, with 12 bases in between.

This clonotype was counted only a few times. V gene TRBV6-6 combines with J gene TRBJ2-1; D tentatively reads TRBD1 or TRBD2 (5 bases each). Germline V lookup: CDR1 MNHNY, CDR2 SVGAGI (reference sequence). Trimming removed 5 bases at V and 1 base at J, with 12 bases between. This CDR3 is built from 15 residues. The CDR3 nucleotides read TGTGCCAGCAGTCACCTGGGGGATTCCTACAATGAGCAGTTCTTC. This translates into CASSHLGDSYNEQFF.

This clonotype was recorded at least ten times. V gene TRBV11-3 combines with J gene TRBJ2-1; 8 bases match TRBD2. This CDR3 has 17 residues. The ends lost 4 bases at V and 6 bases at J; junction bases unmatched: 14. Germline CDR1 SGHNT, CDR2 YENEEA. CDR3 DNA sequence: TGTGCCAGCAGCTCCCCTTCCGGGACTAGATTAAGCAATGAGCAGTTCTTC. It is translated as CASSSPSGTRLSNEQFF.